What follows is one T cell receptor (beta chain) and its context. This specimen belongs to a study of blood T cell repertoires in COVID-19. Study-wide background: T cells, B-cell-depleted T cells, or PBMCs supplied cDNA or gDNA.

The CDR3 runs 13 residues. Between the trimmed V and J ends, which lost 7 bases and 2 bases, there was a span of 11 bases. Germline lookup yields CDR1 MDHEN and CDR2 SYDVKM. Patients of the Seattle cohort, enrolled during active infection, were followed longitudinally. Per the authors' pipeline: Estimates of nucleated cell counts were drawn from the amplification of reference gene primers. Some clones are missing from TCRdb's copy, which holds only in-frame ones; the method was immunoSEQ multiplex PCR. V and J calls plus clone size are reproduced from that table; the DNA served to infer D and trimming. The sample records about 64,000 clones, over 65% being singletons.

The receptor comes from a man in his fifties or sixties with COVID-19, enrolled during active disease. Sequenced: peripheral blood. This rearrangement joins TRBV28 to TRBJ2-5; no clear D. The CDR3 region is CASTTLQQETQYF. Here the CDR3 DNA reads TGTGCCAGCACCACTTTACAGCAAGAGACCCAGTACTTC. Variable domain in full (rest from reference TRBV28 and TRBJ2-5): DVKVTQSSRYLVKRTGEKVFLECVQDMDHENMFWYRQDPGLGLRLIYFSYDVKMKEKGDIPEGYSVSREKKERFSLILESASTNQTSMYLCASTTLQQETQYFGPGTRLLVL.